This is a list of T cell receptor beta chains from one sample in a study of blood T cell repertoires in COVID-19. Sequenced by immunoSEQ multiplex PCR; TCRdb stores in-frame clones only, minus some. Of 300,000 to 400,000 clones listed, more than 75% are singletons. Specimen: peripheral blood. The receptors were sampled from a human donor in a cohort sampled during active COVID-19. The conserved cysteine and the conserved F or W are not part of the CDR3 here. Size is stated for part of the rows, as once, few or many counts, or as a class when the clone is expanded.

clone size	V gene	J gene	CDR3 protein
-	TRBV7-8	TRBJ2-5	ASSLVLAGQETQY
-	TRBV3-1/TRBV3-2	TRBJ1-1	ASSLTPRGENTEAF
-	TRBV27	TRBJ2-1	ASSFPNNEQF
-	TRBV19	TRBJ1-1	ASRVGGQGEAF
-	TRBV30	TRBJ2-7	AWTEVADSSYEQY
once	TRBV11-3	TRBJ2-7	ASSRGSGEQY
-	TRBV15	TRBJ1-5	ASRRGYNQPQH
-	TRBV7-8	TRBJ1-4	ASNTGPVNEKLF
-	TRBV6-1	TRBJ1-2	ASSEVSGGEGYT
-	TRBV6-6	TRBJ2-2	ASSPLLDGFGGGELF
-	TRBV4-1	TRBJ1-4	ASSQTGRREKLF
-	TRBV10-3	TRBJ2-5	AISDPTRGETQY
-	TRBV5-5	TRBJ2-2	ASTGQGKRSNTGELF
-	TRBV11-3	TRBJ2-1	ASSLGLASYNEQF
-	TRBV15	TRBJ1-2	ATSPDRNYGYT
-	TRBV6-2/TRBV6-3	TRBJ1-5	ASSSTGGNQPQH
few	TRBV2	TRBJ2-3	ASSTGGVSTDTQY
-	TRBV5-5	TRBJ2-7	ASSRDRAAYEQY
-	TRBV4-1	TRBJ1-1	ASSHFDRRFEAF
-	TRBV7-3	TRBJ1-2	ASSPDRGGGYT
-	TRBV2	TRBJ1-2	ASSDQGTTDYGYT
-	TRBV9	TRBJ2-5	ASSVRDRGPQETQY
once	TRBV30	TRBJ1-2	AWNGHPNYGYT
-	TRBV9	TRBJ1-1	ASSVSGQNTEAF
-	TRBV5-1	TRBJ2-2	ASSLLTSGGANTGELF
-	TRBV4-1	TRBJ1-5	ASSQEGTGRNQPQH
-	TRBV24-1	TRBJ2-7	ATSDSTGSYEQY
-	TRBV2	TRBJ1-4	ASNQQGRYEKLF
medium-sized	TRBV6-2/TRBV6-3	TRBJ2-6	ASSFLAGANVLT
-	TRBV5-1	TRBJ2-3	ASSLEQGVDTQY
-	TRBV19	TRBJ1-5	ASSGREYSNQPQH
few	TRBV11-2	TRBJ2-1	ASSLVAGDEQF
-	TRBV5-4	TRBJ1-1	ASSLDRGNTEAF
-	TRBV27	TRBJ2-1	ASMRTLSGPYNEQF
-	TRBV25-1	TRBJ1-1	ASSEYRGGNTEAF
-	TRBV7-2	TRBJ2-2	ASSLGATGELF
once	TRBV29-1	TRBJ2-5	SVELVAGAEQETQY
-	TRBV29-1	TRBJ2-7	SVRVMLGTTYEQY
-	TRBV14	TRBJ1-5	ASARGSNQPQH
-	TRBV4-1	TRBJ2-7	ASSQTGLAGGEQY
few	TRBV11-2	TRBJ2-7	ASSPHVSSYEQY
-	TRBV30	TRBJ2-7	ASGAAYEQY
-	TRBV27	TRBJ1-1	ASSLVEGATEAF
-	TRBV7-2	TRBJ2-7	ASSLAGAGEPYEQY
-	TRBV27	TRBJ1-1	ASSFAGTPNTEAF
once	TRBV19	TRBJ2-5	ASSTNRGQETQY
once	TRBV6-6	TRBJ1-2	ASSPRAGWPSRVEYGYT
-	TRBV25-1	TRBJ1-4	ASSDRQPNEKLF
-	TRBV29-1	TRBJ2-7	SVVLQGWGSYEQY
-	TRBV4-2	TRBJ2-3	ASSQGVNPSTDTQY
-	TRBV18	TRBJ1-1	ASSYRGDMNTEAF
once	TRBV2	TRBJ1-2	ASSAAGGLMNGYT
-	TRBV19	TRBJ1-1	ASSINRDMNTEAF
-	TRBV5-1	TRBJ2-1	ASSLALAGREFNEQF
-	TRBV3-1/TRBV3-2	TRBJ2-3	ASTISTSRTSDTQY
-	TRBV7-3	TRBJ2-1	ASSVQTSGWVLNVNEQF
few	TRBV27	TRBJ2-2	ASSLNIGRDTGELF
-	TRBV11-1	TRBJ2-6	ASSLGASGANVLT